These T cell receptor beta chains were read from a single sample in a study of blood T cell repertoires in COVID-19. Assay used: immunoSEQ multiplex PCR; TCRdb lists only in-frame clones, some missing. The profile shows approximately 60,000 clones, almost 80% of them singletons. The sample taken for sequencing was peripheral blood. The receptors originated from a man in his fifties or sixties with acute or convalescent COVID-19. Both conserved end residues are part of each CDR3. A D gene is named only where the DNA matches it firmly. For some rows the clone size is stated as once, few or many, or as a class when expanded; others skip it.

V: TRBV5-1; D: NA; size: NA; J: TRBJ1-1; CDR3: CASSLAGPGNTEAFF; DNA: TGCGCCAGCAGTTTAGCGGGACCCGGGAACACTGAAGCTTTCTTT
V: TRBV19; D: TRBD1; size: NA; J: TRBJ1-1; CDR3: CASRNRGTEAFF; DNA: TGTGCCAGTAGGAACAGGGGCACTGAAGCTTTCTTT
V: TRBV6-5; D: TRBD1; size: NA; J: TRBJ1-3; CDR3: CASSLNRGSGNTIYF; DNA: TGTGCCAGCAGTTTAAACAGGGGCTCTGGAAACACCATATATTTT
V: TRBV24-1; D: TRBD2; size: NA; J: TRBJ2-5; CDR3: CATSDPGTSGGLYQETQYF; DNA: TGTGCCACCAGTGATCCAGGGACTAGCGGGGGCCTGTACCAAGAGACCCAGTACTTC
V: TRBV29-1; D: NA; size: NA; J: TRBJ2-2; CDR3: CSVVLTQKTANTGELFF; DNA: TGCAGCGTTGTACTTACCCAAAAGACAGCGAACACCGGGGAGCTGTTTTTT
V: TRBV19; D: NA; size: NA; J: TRBJ1-1; CDR3: CASSQWTEAFF; DNA: TGTGCCAGTAGCCAGTGGACTGAAGCTTTCTTT
V: TRBV5-4; D: TRBD1; size: NA; J: TRBJ1-1; CDR3: CASRPGTGDGTEAFF; DNA: TGTGCCAGCAGGCCCGGGACAGGGGACGGAACTGAAGCTTTCTTT
V: TRBV11-2; D: NA; size: NA; J: TRBJ1-1; CDR3: CASSSGGRPEAFF; DNA: TGTGCCAGCAGCTCCGGAGGGCGGCCTGAAGCTTTCTTT
V: TRBV6-5; D: NA; size: NA; J: TRBJ1-1; CDR3: CASSYDPGNTEAFF; DNA: TGTGCCAGCAGTTACGATCCGGGGAACACTGAAGCTTTCTTT
V: TRBV14; D: TRBD1; size: NA; J: TRBJ1-6; CDR3: CASSSMRQGDASPLHF; DNA: TGTGCCAGCAGCTCCATGCGACAGGGAGACGCTTCACCCCTCCACTTT
V: TRBV10-3; D: TRBD1; size: NA; J: TRBJ1-1; CDR3: CAIRRTGGDTEAFF; DNA: TGTGCCATCAGACGGACAGGAGGGGACACTGAAGCTTTCTTT
V: TRBV25-1; D: TRBD1; size: NA; J: TRBJ1-4; CDR3: CASSGLSRGRTEKLFF; DNA: TGTGCCAGCAGTGGTCTTTCGAGGGGGCGAACGGAAAAACTGTTTTTT
V: TRBV6-1; D: TRBD1; size: NA; J: TRBJ1-6; CDR3: CASSAGGRFSYNSPLHF; DNA: TGTGCCAGCAGTGCAGGGGGACGATTCTCCTATAATTCACCCCTCCACTTT
V: TRBV4-1; D: NA; size: NA; J: TRBJ2-3; CDR3: CASSQVQGRTDTQYF; DNA: TGCGCCAGCAGCCAAGTACAGGGCCGCACAGATACGCAGTATTTT
V: TRBV28; D: TRBD2; size: NA; J: TRBJ2-5; CDR3: CASSATSGGSQETQYF; DNA: TGTGCCAGCAGCGCGACTAGCGGGGGGTCCCAAGAGACCCAGTACTTC
V: TRBV11-2; D: NA; size: NA; J: TRBJ2-1; CDR3: CASSLERGIEQLF; DNA: TGTGCCAGCAGCTTAGAGCGCGGGATTGAGCAGCTCTTC
V: TRBV28; D: NA; size: NA; J: TRBJ1-6; CDR3: CASSSPPGWSPLHF; DNA: TGTGCCAGCAGCTCCCCTCCGGGATGGTCACCCCTCCACTTT
V: TRBV18; D: NA; size: NA; J: TRBJ1-5; CDR3: CASSPRTAPGQPQHF; DNA: TGTGCCAGCTCACCACGGACAGCGCCTGGTCAGCCCCAGCATTTT
V: TRBV2; D: NA; size: NA; J: TRBJ2-1; CDR3: CASSFTGYNEQFF; DNA: TGTGCCAGCAGTTTCACAGGGTACAATGAGCAGTTCTTC
V: TRBV6-5; D: TRBD1; size: NA; J: TRBJ1-2; CDR3: CASTWDRYGYTF; DNA: TGTGCCAGCACTTGGGACAGGTATGGCTACACCTTC
V: TRBV15; D: TRBD1; size: NA; J: TRBJ1-5; CDR3: CATSREPPGQGIQPQHF; DNA: TGTGCCACCAGCAGAGAACCGCCGGGACAGGGGATTCAGCCCCAGCATTTT
V: TRBV11-2; D: NA; size: NA; J: TRBJ2-1; CDR3: CASSKGVNTQAYNEQFF; DNA: TGTGCCAGCAGTAAAGGGGTAAACACTCAGGCGTACAATGAGCAGTTCTTC
V: TRBV15; D: NA; size: once; J: TRBJ1-2; CDR3: CATRQGTTNYGYTF; DNA: TGTGCCACCAGGCAGGGGACGACTAACTATGGCTACACCTTC
V: TRBV5-1; D: TRBD1; size: once; J: TRBJ1-3; CDR3: CASRLGTGMGNTIYF; DNA: TGCGCCAGCAGGCTAGGGACAGGGATGGGAAACACCATATATTTT
V: TRBV7-2; D: TRBD2; size: NA; J: TRBJ2-7; CDR3: CASSSSGLDPEQYF; DNA: TGTGCCAGCAGCTCATCGGGACTAGACCCCGAGCAGTACTTC
V: TRBV24-1; D: TRBD2; size: NA; J: TRBJ2-3; CDR3: CATSDPLAGVTDTQYF; DNA: TGTGCCACCAGTGATCCTCTAGCGGGGGTCACAGATACGCAGTATTTT
V: TRBV6-5; D: NA; size: NA; J: TRBJ1-1; CDR3: CASSYQRSVGEAFF; DNA: TGTGCCAGCAGTTACCAGCGGAGTGTAGGTGAAGCTTTCTTT
V: TRBV19; D: TRBD2; size: NA; J: TRBJ2-7; CDR3: CASSRLTGGALREQYF; DNA: TGTGCCAGTAGTCGCCTTACGGGGGGGGCTCTGAGGGAGCAGTACTTC
V: TRBV18; D: NA; size: once; J: TRBJ1-1; CDR3: CASSPPGFDRSNTEAFF; DNA: TGTGCCAGCTCACCACCAGGATTTGACAGGTCGAACACTGAAGCTTTCTTT
V: TRBV15; D: NA; size: NA; J: TRBJ1-5; CDR3: CATSRDAGNQPQHF; DNA: TGTGCCACCAGCAGAGACGCAGGCAATCAGCCCCAGCATTTT
V: TRBV11-1; D: NA; size: NA; J: TRBJ1-1; CDR3: CASSLAAVMNTEAFF; DNA: TGTGCCAGCAGCTTAGCTGCAGTTATGAACACTGAAGCTTTCTTT
V: TRBV4-1; D: NA; size: NA; J: TRBJ1-1; CDR3: CASSQQVANREAFF; DNA: TGCGCCAGCAGCCAACAAGTAGCTAACAGGGAAGCTTTCTTT
V: TRBV9; D: TRBD2; size: NA; J: TRBJ2-1; CDR3: CASSVALTGGRDDEQFF; DNA: TGTGCCAGCAGCGTAGCCCTCACGGGGGGGCGAGACGATGAGCAGTTCTTC
V: TRBV5-1; D: NA; size: NA; J: TRBJ2-2; CDR3: CASSPTPGTGELFF; DNA: TGCGCCAGCAGCCCCACGCCAGGCACCGGGGAGCTGTTTTTT
V: TRBV5-1; D: TRBD2; size: NA; J: TRBJ2-3; CDR3: CASTGGKGTDTQYF; DNA: TGCGCCAGCACCGGGGGGAAGGGAACAGATACGCAGTATTTT
V: TRBV5-1; D: NA; size: NA; J: TRBJ2-2; CDR3: CASSLLAANTGELFF; DNA: TGCGCCAGCAGCTTATTGGCAGCGAACACCGGGGAGCTGTTTTTT
V: TRBV9; D: TRBD1; size: NA; J: TRBJ2-7; CDR3: CASSFSGGPYEQYF; DNA: TGTGCCAGCAGCTTCTCAGGGGGACCCTACGAGCAGTACTTC
V: TRBV19; D: TRBD1; size: NA; J: TRBJ2-1; CDR3: CASSPWDRAGDEQFF; DNA: TGTGCCAGTAGTCCCTGGGACAGGGCTGGTGATGAGCAGTTCTTC
V: TRBV18; D: NA; size: few; J: TRBJ1-5; CDR3: CASSTQPAGGAGQPQHF; DNA: TGTGCCAGCTCAACCCAGCCCGCCGGGGGGGCCGGACAGCCCCAGCATTTT
V: TRBV5-4; D: NA; size: NA; J: TRBJ2-1; CDR3: CASRPIAASYNEQFF; DNA: TGTGCCAGCAGACCGATAGCTGCCTCCTACAATGAGCAGTTCTTC
V: TRBV5-1; D: NA; size: NA; J: TRBJ1-2; CDR3: CASSLDQGILYTF; DNA: TGCGCCAGCAGCTTGGATCAGGGGATACTCTACACCTTC
V: TRBV15; D: TRBD1; size: NA; J: TRBJ1-2; CDR3: CATSRTGDYGYTF; DNA: TGTGCCACCAGCAGAACAGGGGACTATGGCTACACCTTC
V: TRBV2; D: TRBD1; size: NA; J: TRBJ2-5; CDR3: CASNDRGETQYF; DNA: TGTGCCAGCAACGACAGGGGGGAGACCCAGTACTTC
V: TRBV18; D: NA; size: once; J: TRBJ1-2; CDR3: CASSPSGGLNYGYTF; DNA: TGTGCCAGCTCACCCTCCGGGGGGTTGAACTATGGCTACACCTTC
V: TRBV23-1; D: TRBD2; size: few; J: TRBJ2-5; CDR3: CASSDGTSGGANPETQYF; DNA: TGCGCCAGCAGTGACGGGACTAGCGGGGGGGCGAACCCAGAGACCCAGTACTTC
V: TRBV4-2; D: TRBD1; size: few; J: TRBJ2-1; CDR3: CASSLDRDEQFF; DNA: TGTGCCAGCAGCCTGGACAGGGATGAGCAGTTCTTC
V: TRBV7-3; D: TRBD1; size: NA; J: TRBJ2-3; CDR3: CASSPTPRTGFGTDTQYF; DNA: TGTGCCAGCAGCCCGACCCCCCGGACAGGGTTTGGCACAGATACGCAGTATTTT
V: TRBV6-5; D: TRBD1; size: NA; J: TRBJ1-2; CDR3: CASRRVTGEEYGYTF; DNA: TGTGCCAGCAGGCGCGTAACAGGGGAGGAATATGGCTACACCTTC
V: TRBV5-1; D: TRBD1; size: NA; J: TRBJ1-2; CDR3: CASSLGAGGDGYTF; DNA: TGCGCCAGCAGCTTGGGGGCAGGGGGCGATGGCTACACCTTC
V: TRBV30; D: NA; size: NA; J: TRBJ1-2; CDR3: CAWSWDIEDYGYTF; DNA: TGTGCCTGGAGTTGGGACATAGAGGACTATGGCTACACCTTC
V: TRBV5-3; D: NA; size: NA; J: TRBJ1-1; CDR3: CARSFGRAANRSEAFF; DNA: TGTGCCAGAAGCTTTGGAAGGGCCGCAAACAGGTCGGAAGCTTTCTTT
V: TRBV19; D: NA; size: few; J: TRBJ2-7; CDR3: CASSISQGEQYF; DNA: TGTGCCAGTAGTATCTCCCAGGGGGAGCAGTACTTC
V: TRBV4-1; D: TRBD2; size: NA; J: TRBJ2-1; CDR3: CASSQDGEGRGEQFF; DNA: TGCGCCAGCAGCCAAGATGGGGAGGGCAGAGGGGAGCAGTTCTTC
V: TRBV7-8; D: NA; size: NA; J: TRBJ1-3; CDR3: CASSLRGSGNTIYF; DNA: TGTGCCAGCAGCTTAAGGGGCTCTGGAAACACCATATATTTT
V: TRBV19; D: NA; size: NA; J: TRBJ1-4; CDR3: CASSITRRGRGEKLFF; DNA: TGTGCCAGTAGTATAACCCGTAGGGGAAGGGGTGAAAAACTGTTTTTT
V: TRBV11-2; D: NA; size: NA; J: TRBJ1-2; CDR3: CASTFGGNYGYTF; DNA: TGTGCCAGCACCTTTGGCGGAAACTATGGCTACACCTTC
V: TRBV24-1; D: NA; size: NA; J: TRBJ2-3; CDR3: CATSGGPSSSTDTQYF; DNA: TGTGCCACCAGTGGAGGGCCCTCGTCTAGCACAGATACGCAGTATTTT
V: TRBV7-2; D: NA; size: NA; J: TRBJ1-3; CDR3: CASSRGQSSGNTIYF; DNA: TGTGCCAGCAGCCGCGGACAGAGCTCTGGAAACACCATATATTTT